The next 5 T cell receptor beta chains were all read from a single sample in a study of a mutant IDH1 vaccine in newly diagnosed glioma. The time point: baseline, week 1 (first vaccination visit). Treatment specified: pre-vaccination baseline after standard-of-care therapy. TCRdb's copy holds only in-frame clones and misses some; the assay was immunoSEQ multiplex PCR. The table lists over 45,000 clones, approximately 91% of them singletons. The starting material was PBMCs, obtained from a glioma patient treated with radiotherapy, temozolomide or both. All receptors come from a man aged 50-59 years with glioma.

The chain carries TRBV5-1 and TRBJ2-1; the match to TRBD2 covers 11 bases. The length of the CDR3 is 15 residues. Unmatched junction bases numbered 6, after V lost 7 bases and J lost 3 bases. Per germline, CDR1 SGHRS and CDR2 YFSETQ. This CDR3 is CASQLAGDLYNEQFF. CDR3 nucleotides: TGCGCCAGCCAACTAGCGGGGGACCTCTACAATGAGCAGTTCTTC.

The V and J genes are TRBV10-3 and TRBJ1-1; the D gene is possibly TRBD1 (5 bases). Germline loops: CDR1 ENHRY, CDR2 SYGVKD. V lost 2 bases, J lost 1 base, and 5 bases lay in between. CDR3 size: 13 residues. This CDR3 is CAISEGGNTEAFF. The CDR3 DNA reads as TGTGCCATCAGTGAGGGGGGGAACACTGAAGCTTTCTTT.

The CDR3 sequence: CASSEAPRGGTNEKLFF. CDR3 DNA sequence: TGTGCCAGCAGTGAAGCGCCTCGGGGTGGAACTAATGAAAAACTGTTTTTT. This rearrangement joins TRBV6-1 to TRBJ1-4; D remains unclear. V was cut by 0 bases and J by 1 base, with 12 bases left in between. CDR3 length equals 17 residues. CDR1 is MNHNS, CDR2 SASEGT, per germline.

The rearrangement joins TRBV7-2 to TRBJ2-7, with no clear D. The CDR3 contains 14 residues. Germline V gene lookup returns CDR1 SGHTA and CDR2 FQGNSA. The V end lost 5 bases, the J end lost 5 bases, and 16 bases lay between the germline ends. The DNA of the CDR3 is TGTGCCAGCAGCCCCAGTAGGGTGGCGGACGAGCAGTACTTC. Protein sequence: CASSPSRVADEQYF.

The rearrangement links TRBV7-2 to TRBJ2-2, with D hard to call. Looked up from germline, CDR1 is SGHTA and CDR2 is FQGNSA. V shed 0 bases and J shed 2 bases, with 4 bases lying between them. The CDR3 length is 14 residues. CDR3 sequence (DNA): TGTGCCAGCAGCTTAGCAGGAAACACCGGGGAGCTGTTTTTT. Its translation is CASSLAGNTGELFF.